A selection of T cell receptor beta chains follows, all from one sample in a study of CD8 T cells in ankylosing spondylitis. From the 5' RACE reads, TCRdb called clonotypes with MiXCR, one entry per CDR3 protein. This table has fewer than 250,000 distinct CDR3 sequences, about 16% appearing once. Sequenced input: blood, either unsorted or a sorted T cell fraction (not recorded which). The source is a male donor with ankylosing spondylitis. Each CDR3 is given with its conserved first and last residue. Each record gives: clone size, D gene, V gene, J gene, CDR3 protein, CDR3 DNA. A D gene is named only where the DNA matches it firmly. Clone size appears in some rows only: once, few, many, or a class for an expanded clone.

size: .; D: .; V: TRBV15; J: TRBJ1-2; CDR3: CATSRDGTDNYGYTF; DNA: TGTGCCACCAGCAGAGATGGGACGGATAACTATGGCTACACCTTC
size: .; D: .; V: TRBV29-1; J: TRBJ1-1; CDR3: CSVEDATPDTEAFF; DNA: TGCAGCGTTGAAGATGCGACCCCTGACACTGAAGCTTTCTTT
size: .; D: .; V: TRBV12-3/TRBV12-4; J: TRBJ2-5; CDR3: CASSTRAIETQYF; DNA: TGTGCCAGCAGCACAAGGGCGATAGAGACCCAGTACTTC
size: .; D: .; V: TRBV12-3/TRBV12-4; J: TRBJ2-7; CDR3: CASSFGVPEQYF; DNA: TGTGCCAGCAGTTTCGGGGTCCCCGAGCAGTACTTC
size: few; D: .; V: TRBV20-1; J: TRBJ2-7; CDR3: CSATHGGISYEQYF; DNA: TGCAGTGCTACGCATGGCGGGATTTCCTACGAGCAGTACTTC
size: .; D: .; V: TRBV7-9; J: TRBJ2-7; CDR3: CASSSPTQGSYEQYF; DNA: TGTGCCAGCAGCTCACCGACGCAGGGGAGCTACGAGCAGTACTTC
size: many; D: TRBD2; V: TRBV9; J: TRBJ2-3; CDR3: CASSVDGTIMTDTQYF; DNA: TGTGCCAGCAGCGTAGACGGGACTATAATGACGGATACGCAGTATTTT
size: .; D: TRBD1; V: TRBV5-1; J: TRBJ2-7; CDR3: CASSLVQGAPYEQYF; DNA: TGCGCCAGCAGCTTGGTACAGGGGGCCCCCTACGAGCAGTACTTC
size: .; D: .; V: TRBV29-1; J: TRBJ1-2; CDR3: CSVHSDGYTF; DNA: TGCAGCGTCCACAGCGATGGCTACACCTTC
size: .; D: TRBD2; V: TRBV20-1; J: TRBJ2-1; CDR3: CSTSTTAGGRGVDEQFF; DNA: TGCAGTACTAGCACGACCGCCGGCGGGAGGGGTGTCGATGAGCAGTTCTTC
size: .; D: .; V: TRBV5-1; J: TRBJ2-3; CDR3: CASSLAGRGTSTDTQYF; DNA: TGCGCCAGCAGCTTGGCTGGTCGGGGGACTAGCACAGATACGCAGTATTTT
size: .; D: .; V: TRBV24-1; J: TRBJ2-2; CDR3: CATSDLEGRGTGELFF; DNA: TGTGCCACCAGTGATTTGGAGGGGCGCGGGACCGGGGAGCTGTTTTTT
size: .; D: TRBD2; V: TRBV9; J: TRBJ2-3; CDR3: CASSAGTSGGTDTQYF; DNA: TGTGCCAGCAGCGCTGGGACTAGCGGGGGGACTGATACGCAGTATTTT